This TCR beta chain was observed in a study of response to subunit inactivated influenza vaccine. Findings and caveats of the study: The study's authors posited that every seasonal influenza vaccination enlists few new T cells.

V dropped 6 bases and J dropped 4; count of bases not matched to a gene: 15. This CDR3 is 16 amino acids long. CDR1 and CDR2 (germline): SQVTM, ANQGSEA. In this sample, this clonotype turned up a few times. Its target is unknown. A single record per CDR3 protein comes from TCRdb applying MiXCR to the RT-PCR reads. The sample lists 500,000 to 600,000 distinct CDR3 sequences, about 15% occurring once. The TCR sequence derives from a man aged 50 or older who received an inactivated influenza vaccine. V is TRBV29-1 and J is TRBJ2-7; 10 bases line up with TRBD2. The sample in question was PBMCs from blood, obtained 11 to 12 days after vaccination. CDR3 coding DNA: TGCAGCGTAACCGGGCTAGCGGGAGCCCAAATTTACGAGCAGTACTTC. Translated: CSVTGLAGAQIYEQYF.